These 30 T cell receptor beta chains share one sample of origin, sequenced in a study of low-dose radiotherapy and immunotherapy resistance in tumors. With TRAV- and TRBV-specific primers, first-strand cDNA was made, covering the alpha and beta chains. Amplification, which lasted about 20 PCR cycles, used a constant-region primer and V-primer adapter to amplify TCRs. MiXCR was run by TCRdb on the reads, yielding one entry per CDR3 protein. The sample records about 9,800 distinct CDR3 sequences, approximately 40% being singletons. The receptor set was obtained from a human donor with advanced metastatic prostate, ovarian, gallbladder or colorectal cancer (not recorded which). This table probably holds off-target reads from a library built for another chain.

There are a few counts of this clonotype. The chain employs TRBV27 and TRBJ2-7; D is ambiguous. The germline CDR1 and CDR2 sequences are MNHEY and SMNVEV (reference sequence). This CDR3 is built from 13 residues. V lost 4 bases and J lost 1, with 8 bases in between. The CDR3 protein is CASSYTASYEQYF. CDR3 DNA sequence: TGTGCCAGCAGTTACACAGCGTCCTACGAGCAGTACTTC.

This clonotype was seen a few times. The rearrangement joins TRBV29-1 to TRBJ2-1, with D uncertain. This CDR3 is built from 13 residues. Trimming left V 0 bases short and J 9 bases short, with 12 bases between. Germline V gives CDR1 SQVTM, CDR2 ANQGSEA. CDR3 region: CSVEERSQAEQFF. CDR3 sequence (DNA): TGCAGCGTTGAAGAACGCAGCCAGGCTGAGCAGTTCTTC.

This clonotype came up a few times. CDR3 sequence: CASSQGGGGMTDTQYF. DNA for the CDR3: TGTGCCAGCAGCCAGGGAGGCGGGGGGATGACAGATACGCAGTATTTT. The chain joins TRBV7-2 to TRBJ2-3; TRBD2 aligns across 8 bases. V dropped 5 bases and J dropped 3; count of bases not matched to a gene: 10. Germline loops: CDR1 SGHTA, CDR2 FQGNSA. The CDR3 has 16 amino acids.

This sequence joins TRBV2 and TRBJ1-5; 10 bases are a match to TRBD1. With 6 bases clipped from V and 2 bases from J, the junction kept 4 bases outside the gene matches. CDR1 is SNHLY and CDR2 is FYNNEI in the germline V gene. The CDR3 totals 15 residues. CDR3 in DNA: TGTGCCAGCAGCCTCGGGACAGGGGGCAATCAGCCCCAGCATTTT. Translation gives CASSLGTGGNQPQHF.

V gene TRBV12-3 or TRBV12-4 combines with J gene TRBJ1-4; D gene ambiguous. There are 11 residues in the CDR3. Trimming shortened V by 3 bases and J by 6 bases, and 2 bases separated the two germline ends. The chain's CDR3 is CASSFYEKLFF. In DNA, the CDR3 is TGTGCCAGCAGTTTTTATGAAAAACTGTTTTTT.

The chain is built from TRBV5-1 and TRBJ2-7; 10 nucleotides align to TRBD1. After removal of 0 bases from V and 1 base from J, the junction contained 4 bases not matched to a gene. This CDR3 region has 16 residues. Per germline, CDR1 SGHRS and CDR2 YFSETQ. Written as DNA, the CDR3 is TGCGCCAGCAGCTTGGAGGGGACAGGGGATTCCTACGAGCAGTACTTC. Encoded protein: CASSLEGTGDSYEQYF.

This clonotype has a handful of counts. The chain couples TRBV7-9 to TRBJ2-1; D is undetermined. The germline CDR1 and CDR2 sequences are SEHNR and FQNEAQ (reference sequence). The CDR3 consists of 14 residues. Trimming removed 2 bases at V and 6 bases at J, with 11 bases between. CDR3 protein: CASSLLFSGNEQFF. Written as DNA, the CDR3 is TGTGCCAGCAGCTTATTATTCTCTGGCAATGAGCAGTTCTTC.

The chain carries TRBV7-2 and TRBJ2-7, with no clear D. Trimming took 8 bases from V and 0 from J, leaving 14 bases between them. Germline lookup yields CDR1 SGHTA and CDR2 FQGNSA. CDR3 size: 14 residues. CDR3 DNA sequence: TGTGCCAGCGAGTATACGGTGAGCTCCTACGAGCAGTACTTC. Translated, it gives CASEYTVSSYEQYF.

V is TRBV6-6 and J is TRBJ2-6; possibly TRBD1 for D (5 bases). CDR1 MNHNY and CDR2 SVGAGI come from the germline V gene (reference sequence). V was pared by 4 bases and J by 0 bases, with 7 bases between. This CDR3 spans 15 amino acids. The CDR3 is CASSWGGSGANVLTF. CDR3 sequence (DNA): TGTGCCAGCAGTTGGGGCGGCTCTGGGGCCAACGTCCTGACTTTC.

This clonotype showed up just a few times. The chain recombines TRBV15 with TRBJ1-2, with D maybe TRBD1 (6 bases). The V and J ends lost 1 base and 8 bases respectively, with 11 bases between them. The CDR3 loop spans 13 amino acids. The germline V gene has CDR1 LNHNV and CDR2 YYDKDF (reference sequence). As DNA, the CDR3 is TGTGCCACCAGCAGAGTTAAAGGGGGAGGCTACACCTTC. This sequence encodes CATSRVKGGGYTF. Full variable domain (outside the CDR3, taken from reference TRBV15 and TRBJ1-2): DAMVIQNPRYQVTQFGKPVTLSCSQTLNHNVMYWYQQKSSQAPKLLFHYYDKDFNNEADTPDNFQSRRPNTSFCFLDIRSPGLGDTAMYLCATSRVKGGGYTFGSGTRLTVV.

This clonotype came up a few times. The chain links TRBV5-5 to TRBJ2-1; 9 bases are shared with TRBD2. CDR1 SGHKS and CDR2 YYEKEE come from the germline V gene (reference sequence). V lost 4 bases and J lost 8; bases outside the gene matches: 19. CDR3 length equals 18 residues. The CDR3 spells CASSPPAGSGGSGYEQFF. The CDR3 nucleotides are TGTGCCAGCAGCCCTCCGGCGGGCAGCGGGGGGTCTGGCTATGAGCAGTTCTTC. The full variable domain, its missing parts supplied by reference TRBV5-5 and TRBJ2-1, is DAGVTQSPTHLIKTRGQQVTLRCSPISGHKSVSWYQQVLGQGPQFIFQYYEKEERGRGNFPDRFSARQFPNYSSELNVNALLLGDSALYLCASSPPAGSGGSGYEQFFGPGTRLTVL.

Only a few counts were recorded for this clonotype. The rearrangement uses TRBV20-1 and TRBJ2-7; D is possibly TRBD1 (5 bases). Looked up from germline, CDR1 is DFQATT and CDR2 is SNEGSKA (reference sequence). The CDR3 runs 14 residues. The V and J ends lost 2 bases and 2 bases respectively, with 13 bases between them. The CDR3 reads CSARRVAGTYEQYF. As DNA, the CDR3 is TGCAGTGCTAGAAGGGTCGCAGGGACCTACGAGCAGTACTTC.

This clonotype is medium-sized in the sample. This chain uses TRBV28 with TRBJ2-3; possibly TRBD2 for D (5 bases). With 5 bases removed from V and 3 bases from J, the gap between germline ends came to 9 bases. The V gene's germline CDR1 is MDHEN and CDR2 SYDVKM. This CDR3 is 13 amino acids long. This CDR3 is CASSSGLTDTQYF. The CDR3 DNA follows: TGTGCCAGCAGTAGCGGCCTTACAGATACGCAGTATTTT.

This chain joins TRBV5-4 and TRBJ2-1, with a tentative D call TRBD2 (5 bases). V was shortened by 4 bases and J by 7 bases, with 12 bases between the two germline ends. The CDR3 is 13 amino acids. Germline CDR1 is SGHNT and CDR2 is YYREEE (reference sequence). In DNA, the CDR3 is TGTGCCAGCAGCCCCGCGGGTGGAAATGAGCAGTTCTTC. It specifies CASSPAGGNEQFF. The variable domain in full, completed from reference TRBV5-4 and TRBJ2-1, reads ETGVTQSPTHLIKTRGQQVTLRCSSQSGHNTVSWYQQALGQGPQFIFQYYREEENGRGNFPPRFSGLQFPNYSSELNVNALELDDSALYLCASSPAGGNEQFFGPGTRLTVL.

Only a few counts were recorded for this clonotype. The rearrangement links TRBV7-2 to TRBJ2-3, with TRBD2 identical over 11 bases. J lost 6 bases, V lost 1 base, and 9 bases had no gene match. The CDR3 loop spans 17 amino acids. Germline loops: CDR1 SGHTA, CDR2 FQGNSA. CDR3 amino acids: CASSLERDGTSGDTQYF. CDR3 bases: TGTGCCAGCAGCTTAGAGAGGGATGGGACTAGCGGCGATACGCAGTATTTT.

This sequence joins TRBV10-3 and TRBJ1-4, with 10 bases fitting TRBD1. Germline CDR1 is ENHRY and CDR2 is SYGVKD. The CDR3 sequence is 16 residues long. V shed 4 bases, J shed 0 bases, and the junction held 2 bases outside the gene matches. CDR3 sequence reads: CAISGGQGATNEKLFF. In nucleotides, the CDR3 is TGTGCCATCAGTGGTGGACAGGGGGCAACTAATGAAAAACTGTTTTTT.

This rearrangement joins TRBV18 to TRBJ2-5; D call uncertain. V was clipped by 3 bases and J by 3 bases, with 8 bases between them. Germline V gene sequence: CDR1 KGHSH, CDR2 LQKENI. The CDR3 is 13 amino acids. This CDR3 reads CASSPPGEETQYF. The CDR3 DNA is TGTGCCAGCTCACCCCCAGGAGAAGAGACCCAGTACTTC. Full variable domain (missing parts from reference TRBV18 and TRBJ2-5): NAGVMQNPRHLVRRRGQEARLRCSPMKGHSHVYWYRQLPEEGLKFMVYLQKENIIDESGMPKERFSAEFPKEGPSILRIQQVVRGDSAAYFCASSPPGEETQYFGPGTRLLVL.

In this sample, this clonotype turned up a few times. The J gene is TRBJ1-1, the V gene TRBV6-2 or TRBV6-3; D may be TRBD1 (6 bases). The germline V gene has CDR1 MNHEY and CDR2 SVGEGT. Trimming stripped 6 bases from V and 5 bases from J, with 19 bases between. The CDR3 loop spans 15 amino acids. DNA of the CDR3: TGTGCCAGCAGCTTTCGGGGGCGGGGGGGGACTGAAGCTTTCTTT. It codes for CASSFRGRGGTEAFF.

This clonotype was picked up a small number of times. The chain links TRBV3-1 to TRBJ2-1; possible D gene TRBD2, 5 bases. This CDR3 contains 15 residues. V lost 6 bases and J lost 0, with 12 bases in between. The germline gives CDR1 LGHDT, CDR2 YNNKEL (reference sequence). CDR3 DNA sequence: TGTGCCAGCAGGGAACGGGGTAGCTCCTACAATGAGCAGTTCTTC. As protein: CASRERGSSYNEQFF.

This sequence joins TRBV29-1 and TRBJ2-1; D possibly corresponds to TRBD2 (6 bases). Germline values: CDR1 SQVTM, CDR2 ANQGSEA. The CDR3 loop spans 10 amino acids. V was trimmed by 3 bases and J by 9 bases, leaving 6 bases between them. Here the CDR3 reads CSVEEGEQFF. The CDR3 nucleotides read TGCAGCGTTGAGGAGGGTGAGCAGTTCTTC.

A few counts support this clonotype. The J gene is TRBJ1-5, the V gene TRBV19; no reliable D call. The CDR3 runs to 13 residues. Germline V CDR1 and CDR2: LNHDA, SQIVND (reference sequence). V shed 3 bases and J shed 8 bases, with 11 bases lying between them. CDR3 bases: TGTGCCAGTAGTATTTCTGGGTTAAAGCCCCAGCATTTT. It codes for CASSISGLKPQHF.

This chain uses TRBV19 with TRBJ2-1, with TRBD2 identical over 8 bases. This CDR3 comprises 12 residues. The trim removed 5 bases at V and 8 bases at J, leaving 2 bases unmatched. Germline-derived CDR1 and CDR2 are LNHDA and SQIVND (reference sequence). The DNA for the CDR3 is TGTGCCAGTAGTTCACTAGCGGATGAGCAGTTCTTC. Residues: CASSSLADEQFF.

The sample holds a few counts of this clonotype. The genes are TRBV19 and TRBJ1-2; possible D gene TRBD1, 6 bases. In germline, CDR1 is LNHDA, CDR2 SQIVND (reference sequence). CDR3 length equals 16 residues. The V end was cut by 5 bases, the J end by 1 base, with 17 bases between. CDR3 amino acids: CASSSKTGSFNYGYTF. The CDR3 DNA reads TGTGCCAGTAGTTCTAAAACAGGGTCTTTTAACTATGGCTACACCTTC.

In this sample, this clonotype turned up a few times. The chain is built from TRBV5-6 and TRBJ2-3; 11 nucleotides match TRBD1. Looked up from germline, CDR1 is SGHDT and CDR2 is YYEEEE. This CDR3 region has 16 residues. V lost 4 bases to trimming and J lost 5 bases; unmatched junction nucleotides: 9. The CDR3 nucleotides read TGTGCCAGCAGCGGAGTTGGACAGGGGGCAGTAGATACGCAGTATTTT. Protein: CASSGVGQGAVDTQYF.

V and J are TRBV29-1 and TRBJ2-3; 9 bases are a match to TRBD1. CDR1 is SQVTM, CDR2 ANQGSEA, per germline. The J segment lost 2 bases and the V segment lost 6 bases, leaving 3 bases of the junction unmatched. The CDR3 sequence is 13 residues long. This CDR3 is CSVGTGFTDTQYF. In DNA, the CDR3 is TGCAGCGTGGGGACAGGGTTCACAGATACGCAGTATTTT.

The chain has TRBV5-1 and TRBJ2-3, with D possibly being TRBD2 (6 bases). The germline V gene encodes CDR1 SGHRS and CDR2 YFSETQ. The length of the CDR3 is 15 residues. V was shortened by 0 bases and J by 2 bases, with 10 bases between the two germline ends. CDR3 DNA sequence: TGCGCCAGCAGCTTGGCCGGGACTGACACAGATACGCAGTATTTT. Residues: CASSLAGTDTDTQYF. The full variable domain, rest sourced from reference TRBV5-1 and TRBJ2-3, is KAGVTQTPRYLIKTRGQQVTLSCSPISGHRSVSWYQQTPGQGLQFLFEYFSETQRNKGNFPGRFSGRQFSNSRSEMNVSTLELGDSALYLCASSLAGTDTDTQYFGPGTRLTVL.

This clonotype has a handful of counts. The rearrangement joins TRBV29-1 to TRBJ2-4, with 7 bases fitting TRBD2. The CDR3 has 12 residues. Germline V CDR1 and CDR2: SQVTM, ANQGSEA. V gave up 7 bases and J gave up 6 bases; unmatched junction bases: 6. CDR3 sequence reads: CSGRDYTNIQYF. The CDR3 coding sequence is TGCAGCGGCCGGGACTATACAAACATTCAGTACTTC.

The genes are TRBV12-3 or TRBV12-4 and TRBJ1-4; a possible D gene is TRBD1 (5 bases). Trimming removed 6 bases at V and 4 bases at J, with 18 bases between. The CDR3 is 16 amino acids. Written as DNA, the CDR3 is TGTGCCAGCAGCGATACCCGGGACGGATATAATGAAAAACTGTTTTTT. Its translation: CASSDTRDGYNEKLFF.

J is TRBJ2-6 and V is TRBV6-1; D is unresolved. V lost 6 bases and J 3 bases, leaving 9 bases between the germline ends. Germline CDR1 MNHNS, CDR2 SASEGT. The CDR3 has 14 amino acids. CDR3 in amino acids: CASSPLFGANVLTF. The CDR3, as DNA: TGTGCCAGCAGCCCCCTATTTGGGGCCAACGTCCTGACTTTC.

The chain uses TRBV28 and TRBJ2-7; possibly TRBD1 or TRBD2 for D (5 bases each). Germline CDR1 and CDR2: MDHEN and SYDVKM. The V end was cut by 5 bases, the J end by 0 bases, with 11 bases between. This CDR3 has 14 amino acids. The CDR3 region is CASSQGGSSYEQYF. CDR3 DNA: TGTGCCAGCAGTCAGGGCGGGTCCTCCTACGAGCAGTACTTC.